Following are 19 T cell receptor beta chains from one sample sequenced in a study of blood T cell repertoires in COVID-19. Clones were sequenced by immunoSEQ multiplex PCR, and TCRdb holds only the in-frame ones, with some missing. The sample contains about 90,000 clones, roughly 78% of which appear only once. The sample consisted of peripheral blood. These receptors all come from an elderly woman with acute or convalescent COVID-19.

V gene TRBV4-3 combines with J gene TRBJ2-7; a weak D match, TRBD2 (7 bases). Germline CDR1 LGHNA, CDR2 YSLEER. Trimming shortened V by 0 bases and J by 0 bases, and 12 bases separated the two germline ends. The CDR3 consists of 16 residues. The CDR3 sequence is CASSQDRGGSSYEQYF. DNA of the CDR3: TGCGCCAGCAGCCAAGATAGGGGGGGGAGCTCCTACGAGCAGTACTTC.

The genes are TRBV3-1 (or the pseudogene TRBV3-2) and TRBJ1-2; TRBD1 matches at 7 bases. The germline V gene has CDR1 LGHDT and CDR2 YNNKEL (reference sequence). Trimming at V came to 4 bases and at J to 8 bases, leaving 7 bases not matched to a gene. The length of the CDR3 is 13 residues. The CDR3 spells CASSRRDSLGYTF. As DNA, the CDR3 is TGTGCCAGCAGCCGTCGGGACAGCCTAGGCTACACCTTC.

This clone was counted only a few times. This chain links TRBV6-5 with TRBJ2-5, with 8 bases aligning to TRBD1. With V trimmed by 6 bases and J by 5 bases, 2 bases remained unmatched. The CDR3 runs to 12 residues. Germline CDR1 is MNHEY and CDR2 is SVGAGI. The CDR3 nucleotides are TGTGCCAGCAGAGACAGGGGCGAGACCCAGTACTTC. This codes for CASRDRGETQYF.

This clone turned up a few times. The J gene is TRBJ2-7, the V gene TRBV9; TRBD1 agrees at 7 bases. The junction had 5 bases not matched to a gene; V was cut back by 0 bases and J by 2 bases. This CDR3 is 15 amino acids long. Germline CDR1 and CDR2: SGDLS and YYNGEE. The CDR3 DNA follows: TGTGCCAGCAGCGTAGCCCAGACAGGGCCCTACGAGCAGTACTTC. Protein: CASSVAQTGPYEQYF.

The DNA of the CDR3 is TGTGCCAGCAGCCTTGGACAGCTCAATCAGCCCCAGCATTTT. This translates into CASSLGQLNQPQHF. V gene TRBV9 combines with J gene TRBJ1-5; D is perhaps TRBD1 (6 bases). V lost 4 bases, J lost 3 bases, and 11 bases lay in between. Germline lookup yields CDR1 SGDLS and CDR2 YYNGEE. This CDR3 spans 14 amino acids.

This clone was observed a handful of times. The V call is TRBV6-5, the J call TRBJ1-1, with D perhaps TRBD1 (6 bases). Trimming took off 7 bases at V and 4 bases at J, with 13 bases between the two ends. Germline CDR1 reads MNHEY; CDR2 reads SVGAGI. There are 13 residues in the CDR3. As DNA, the CDR3 is TGTGCCAGCACCGACAGGATCGGCACTGAAGCTTTCTTT. It codes for CASTDRIGTEAFF.

The chain couples TRBV5-8 to TRBJ1-1; TRBD1 matches at 7 bases. V lost 0 bases and J lost 6; bases outside the gene matches: 5. CDR3 length: 14 amino acids. Germline-derived CDR1 and CDR2 are SGHTS and YDEGEE. The CDR3 region is CASSLVRGLAEAFF. The CDR3 nucleotides read TGTGCCAGCAGCTTGGTCAGGGGGTTGGCTGAAGCTTTCTTT. The full variable domain, rest sourced from reference TRBV5-8 and TRBJ1-1, is EAGVTQSPTHLIKTRGQQATLRCSPISGHTSVYWYQQALGLGLQFLLWYDEGEERNRGNFPPRFSGRQFPNYSSELNVNALELEDSALYLCASSLVRGLAEAFFGQGTRLTVV.

The sample holds many counts of this clone. The chain is built from TRBV21-1 and TRBJ1-2; the D call in the table, TRBD1, was not verified against the DNA. TRBV21-1 is described as a pseudogene. This CDR3 comprises 11 residues. The CDR3 sequence: CAFRDRPGYTF. CDR3 DNA sequence: TGTGCCTTCAGGGACAGGCCTGGCTACACCTTC.

The chain links TRBV5-4 to TRBJ2-5; tentative D call: TRBD1 (6 bases). The germline V gene has CDR1 SGHNT and CDR2 YYREEE (reference sequence). Between the trimmed V and J ends, which lost 4 bases and 2 bases, there was a span of 12 bases. The CDR3 sequence is 14 residues long. DNA for the CDR3: TGTGCCAGCAGCCAAGGACAGACGCAAGAGACCCAGTACTTC. It yields the protein CASSQGQTQETQYF.

This clone has only one observation. This chain joins TRBV30 and TRBJ1-2, with unresolved D. CDR3 length: 13 amino acids. V was trimmed by 0 bases and J by 3 bases, leaving 8 bases between them. Germline lookup yields CDR1 GTSNPN and CDR2 SVGIG (reference sequence). This CDR3 is CAWSVIRDYGYTF. The CDR3 nucleotides read TGTGCCTGGAGTGTAATCCGGGACTATGGCTACACCTTC.

The rearrangement joins TRBV20-1 to TRBJ1-1; no definite D call. CDR1 is DFQATT, CDR2 SNEGSKA, per germline (reference sequence). V was cut by 5 bases and J by 7 bases, with 11 bases left in between. This CDR3 spans 11 amino acids. CDR3 sequence (DNA): TGCAGTGCTTACATGTCCGTTGAAGCTTTCTTT. This translates into CSAYMSVEAFF.

This clone came up a few times. The V gene is TRBV5-1, the J gene TRBJ2-1; D perhaps matches TRBD2 (6 bases). Trimming took off 2 bases at V and 12 bases at J, with 15 bases between the two ends. CDR1 and CDR2 (germline): SGHRS, YFSETQ. The CDR3 runs to 13 residues. The CDR3 is CASSLPQDYGQFF. The CDR3 DNA is TGCGCCAGCAGCTTACCCCAGGACTACGGGCAGTTCTTC.

V is TRBV7-9 and J is TRBJ1-2, with 10 bases matching TRBD1. The V and J ends lost 5 bases and 4 bases, in that order; junction bases with no gene match: 4. The germline CDR1 and CDR2 sequences are SEHNR and FQNEAQ (reference sequence). The CDR3 runs 14 residues. The CDR3 DNA is TGTGCCAGCAGCGACAGGGGGCGGCTCTATGGCTACACCTTC. This translates into CASSDRGRLYGYTF.

This clone has only a few counts. The chain couples TRBV7-9 to TRBJ1-1; D is possibly TRBD1 (6 bases). The CDR3 has 14 amino acids. V was cut by 2 bases and J by 0 bases, with 7 bases left in between. The V gene's germline CDR1 is SEHNR and CDR2 FQNEAQ (reference sequence). The CDR3 bases are TGTGCCAGCAGCTTACAGGGGATGAACACTGAAGCTTTCTTT. It yields the protein CASSLQGMNTEAFF. The full variable domain, its missing parts supplied by reference TRBV7-9 and TRBJ1-1, is DTGVSQNPRHKITKRGQNVTFRCDPISEHNRLYWYRQTLGQGPEFLTYFQNEAQLEKSRLLSDRFSAERPKGSFSTLEIQRTEQGDSAMYLCASSLQGMNTEAFFGQGTRLTVV.

The V gene is TRBV10-3, the J gene TRBJ2-3; 14 bases map to TRBD2. The CDR3 runs 15 residues. V shed 9 bases and J 2 bases; nucleotides not matched to a gene: 4. CDR1 and CDR2 (germline): ENHRY, SYGVKD. The CDR3 nucleotides are TGTGCCATTCGACTAGCGGGGGGGCCCACAGATACGCAGTATTTT. It is translated as CAIRLAGGPTDTQYF.

J is TRBJ1-6 and V is TRBV18; 8 bases line up with TRBD1. V gave up 6 bases and J gave up 7 bases; unmatched junction bases: 5. The CDR3 has 14 residues. The germline gives CDR1 KGHSH, CDR2 LQKENI. The CDR3, as DNA: TGTGCCAGCTCCGCTAGACAGGGGAATTCACCCCTCCACTTT. Amino acid sequence: CASSARQGNSPLHF.

The chain carries TRBV12-3 or TRBV12-4 and TRBJ2-1, with TRBD1 matching 7 bases. V shed 4 bases and J 5 bases; nucleotides not matched to a gene: 2. CDR3 size: 13 residues. The CDR3 DNA reads TGTGCCAGCAGTTCGGGACAGCACAATGAGCAGTTCTTC. Translating gives CASSSGQHNEQFF.

The V gene is TRBV7-9, the J gene TRBJ1-1; 8 bases fit TRBD1. Germline lookup yields CDR1 SEHNR and CDR2 FQNEAQ (reference sequence). The junction had 3 bases not matched to a gene; V was cut back by 3 bases and J by 0 bases. This CDR3 has 15 residues. CDR3 residues: CASSFWGQVNTEAFF. The CDR3 DNA sequence: TGTGCCAGCAGCTTTTGGGGACAGGTGAACACTGAAGCTTTCTTT. Variable domain in full (rest from reference TRBV7-9 and TRBJ1-1): DTGVSQNPRHKITKRGQNVTFRCDPISEHNRLYWYRQTLGQGPEFLTYFQNEAQLEKSRLLSDRFSAERPKGSFSTLEIQRTEQGDSAMYLCASSFWGQVNTEAFFGQGTRLTVV.

This chain joins TRBV19 and TRBJ2-7, with unresolved D. Trimming pared 3 bases from V and 2 bases from J, leaving 11 bases between. CDR1 and CDR2 (germline): LNHDA, SQIVND (reference sequence). The CDR3 loop spans 14 amino acids. The CDR3 is CASSMGRTTYEQYF. For the CDR3, the DNA is TGTGCCAGTAGTATGGGCCGAACAACCTACGAGCAGTACTTC.